This is a list of T cell receptor beta chains from one sample in a study of shared clonotypes between healthy human individuals. Profiled with immunoSEQ multiplex PCR; TCRdb holds only in-frame clones, not every one. The table shows roughly 2,000,000 clones, with about 95% occurring only once. The sequencing input was naive CD8+ T cells sorted from blood. The source of these receptors is a man aged 18 to 29 in good health. CDR3s include the opening cysteine and the closing phenylalanine or tryptophan. A D gene is named only where the DNA matches it firmly. Size is stated for part of the rows, as once, few or many counts, or as a class when the clone is expanded.

clone size,J gene,D gene,CDR3 length,V gene,CDR3 DNA,CDR3 protein
-,TRBJ1-2,-,14,TRBV7-9,TGTGCCAGCAGGGCGACGGGGTCCAACTATGGCTACACCTTC,CASRATGSNYGYTF
-,TRBJ1-1,-,13,TRBV27,TGTGCCAGCAGTTTAGGGGGCTGGACTGAAGCTTTCTTT,CASSLGGWTEAFF
-,TRBJ1-2,-,14,TRBV7-9,TGTGCCAGCAGCACCATACTTGACCCATCAGGCTACACCTTC,CASSTILDPSGYTF
-,TRBJ2-4,-,16,TRBV10-2,TGCGCCAGCAGTGACCGGTTGACTCTAGCCAAAAACATTCAGTACTTC,CASSDRLTLAKNIQYF
-,TRBJ2-5,TRBD2,15,TRBV4-3,TGCGCCAGCAGCCAAGTGTGGGAGGGAGGGGAGACCCAGTACTTC,CASSQVWEGGETQYF
-,TRBJ2-2,TRBD1,17,TRBV9,TGTGCCAGCAGCGTAGCTTCGGACAGGGGCACCACCGGGGAGCTGTTTTTT,CASSVASDRGTTGELFF
-,TRBJ2-3,-,15,TRBV6-1,TGTGCCAGCAGGGGGCTCGGGGCTGCCACAGATACGCAGTATTTT,CASRGLGAATDTQYF
-,TRBJ2-3,-,11,TRBV11-2,TGTGCCAGCAGCTGGACAGATACGCAGTATTTT,CASSWTDTQYF
-,TRBJ1-2,-,14,TRBV7-9,TGTGCCAGCAGCTCACCCCCAGGCACGAACGGCTACACCTTC,CASSSPPGTNGYTF
-,TRBJ2-1,TRBD1,16,TRBV27,TGTGCCAGCAGTTGGTCGACAGGGGCGGTCTACAATGAGCAGTTCTTC,CASSWSTGAVYNEQFF
few,TRBJ2-2,-,13,TRBV27,TGTGCCAGCAGTACCGCGTCAACCGGGGAGCTGTTTTTT,CASSTASTGELFF
-,TRBJ2-7,TRBD1,16,TRBV27,TGTGCCAGCAGTTCCTCTGCGGGACAGGAACTATACGAGCAGTACTTC,CASSSSAGQELYEQYF
-,TRBJ2-7,TRBD1,14,TRBV5-5,TGTGCCAGCAGCTTGGCCAGGGGGTCCCACGAGCAGTACTTC,CASSLARGSHEQYF
-,TRBJ2-5,TRBD2,17,TRBV7-9,TGTGCCAGCAGCTTTCCAGCGGGGGGGCCTATGGGAGAGACCCAGTACTTC,CASSFPAGGPMGETQYF
-,TRBJ1-3,-,15,TRBV7-9,TGTGCCAGCAGCATGGACACGAGCTCTGGAAACACCATATATTTT,CASSMDTSSGNTIYF
-,TRBJ2-5,-,19,TRBV19,TGTGCCAGTAGTGTCACAGGGGGCAAACTAGCGGAGCCACAAGAGACCCAGTACTTC,CASSVTGGKLAEPQETQYF
-,TRBJ2-5,-,17,TRBV11-2,TGTGCCAGCAGCTTAGTTGGGACCCATTCGCCCCAAGAGACCCAGTACTTC,CASSLVGTHSPQETQYF
-,TRBJ1-1,-,14,TRBV10-3,TGTGCCATCAGTGAGTCAAGGGTGGACACTGAAGCTTTCTTT,CAISESRVDTEAFF
-,TRBJ2-7,-,14,TRBV5-6,TGTGCCAGCAGCTTGGAGGCCAGGCTCCACGAGCAGTACTTC,CASSLEARLHEQYF
once,TRBJ2-3,-,14,TRBV30,TGTGCCTGGAGTGGACGCGGGGACACAGATACGCAGTATTTT,CAWSGRGDTDTQYF
-,TRBJ2-7,-,13,TRBV13,TGTGCCAGCAGCCCGGAGAGGAGCTACGAGCAGTACTTC,CASSPERSYEQYF
-,TRBJ1-6,-,14,TRBV9,TGTGCCAGCAGCGTAGAGGGTGGGGTTTCACCCCTCCACTTT,CASSVEGGVSPLHF
-,TRBJ2-7,-,15,TRBV14,TGTGCCAGCAGCCAAGGACACGGATTGTTGTACGAGCAGTACTTC,CASSQGHGLLYEQYF